This T cell receptor beta chain is drawn from a study of vaccination effects on CD4 cells after COVID-19. After removal of 6 bases from V and 6 bases from J, the junction contained 8 bases not matched to a gene. This CDR3 spans 14 amino acids. CDR1 WNHNN and CDR2 SYGVQD come from the germline V gene (reference sequence). Clones were read by immunoSEQ multiplex PCR, and TCRdb kept only the in-frame ones, dropping some. The top ten clones hold roughly 5% of a sample with 25,000 or so clones, 73% of them seen once. ViraFEST used viral peptide pools to expand antigen-specific CD4+ T cells before sequencing. Subsequent to a culture period of roughly 11 days, CD4+ T cells were isolated. Vaccine recipients lacked prior SARS-CoV-2 infection and had negative nucleocapsid antibodies. For this clone: What it recognizes is unknown.

V is TRBV10-1 and J is TRBJ2-1; 7 bases align to TRBD2. The starting material was CD4+ T cells from PBMCs cultured with SARS-CoV-2 spike peptides, obtained before COVID-19 vaccination. The TCR sequence derives from a human donor who received a COVID-19 vaccine. In nucleotides, the CDR3 is TGCGCCAGCAGCCCGGCGGGGGATCGCAATGAGCAGTTCTTC. Translated: CASSPAGDRNEQFF.